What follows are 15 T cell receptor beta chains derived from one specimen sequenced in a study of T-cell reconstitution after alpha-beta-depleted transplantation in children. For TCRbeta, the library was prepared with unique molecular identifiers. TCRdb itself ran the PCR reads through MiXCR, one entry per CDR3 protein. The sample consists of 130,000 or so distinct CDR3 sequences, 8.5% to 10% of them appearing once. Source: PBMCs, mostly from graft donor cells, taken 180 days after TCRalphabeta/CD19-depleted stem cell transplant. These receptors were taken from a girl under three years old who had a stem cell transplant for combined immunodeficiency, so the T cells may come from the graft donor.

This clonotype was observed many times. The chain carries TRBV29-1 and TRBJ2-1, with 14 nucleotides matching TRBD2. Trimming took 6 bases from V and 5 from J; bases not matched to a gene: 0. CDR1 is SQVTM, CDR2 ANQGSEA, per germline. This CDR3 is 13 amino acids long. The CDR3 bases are TGCAGCGTGGGACTAGCGGGAGACAATGAGCAGTTCTTC. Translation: CSVGLAGDNEQFF.

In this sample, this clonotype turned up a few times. CDR3: CSARRDTEKLFF. The CDR3 bases are TGCAGTGCTAGGAGGGACACTGAAAAACTGTTTTTT. The chain employs TRBV20-1 and TRBJ1-4, with a tentative D call TRBD1 (6 bases). The CDR3 has 12 amino acids. Looked up from germline, CDR1 is DFQATT and CDR2 is SNEGSKA (reference sequence). V lost 3 bases and J 7 bases, leaving 9 bases between the germline ends.

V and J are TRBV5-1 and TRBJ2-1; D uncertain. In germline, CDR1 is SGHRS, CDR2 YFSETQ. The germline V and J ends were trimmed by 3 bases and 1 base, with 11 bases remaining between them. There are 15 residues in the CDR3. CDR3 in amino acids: CASSSSTTSYNEQFF. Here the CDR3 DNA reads TGCGCCAGCAGCTCCAGCACCACTTCCTACAATGAGCAGTTCTTC.

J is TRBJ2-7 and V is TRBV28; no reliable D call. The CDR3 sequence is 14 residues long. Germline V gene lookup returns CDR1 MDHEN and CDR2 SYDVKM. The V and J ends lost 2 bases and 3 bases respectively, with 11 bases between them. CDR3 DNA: TGTGCCAGCAGTTTACCCCGAAGGAGCTACGAGCAGTACTTC. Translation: CASSLPRRSYEQYF.

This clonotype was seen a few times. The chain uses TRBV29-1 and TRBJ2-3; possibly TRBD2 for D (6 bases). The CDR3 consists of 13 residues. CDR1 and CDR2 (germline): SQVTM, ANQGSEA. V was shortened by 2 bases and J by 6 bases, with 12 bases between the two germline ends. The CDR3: CSVERGKGDTQYF. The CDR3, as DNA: TGCAGCGTTGAACGCGGGAAGGGGGATACGCAGTATTTT.

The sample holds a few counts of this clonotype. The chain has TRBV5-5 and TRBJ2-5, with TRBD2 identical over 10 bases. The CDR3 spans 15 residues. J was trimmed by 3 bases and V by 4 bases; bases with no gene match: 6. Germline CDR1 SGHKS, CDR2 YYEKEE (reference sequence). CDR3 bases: TGTGCCAGCAGCCCAGGACTAGCGGTTAAAGAGACCCAGTACTTC. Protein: CASSPGLAVKETQYF.

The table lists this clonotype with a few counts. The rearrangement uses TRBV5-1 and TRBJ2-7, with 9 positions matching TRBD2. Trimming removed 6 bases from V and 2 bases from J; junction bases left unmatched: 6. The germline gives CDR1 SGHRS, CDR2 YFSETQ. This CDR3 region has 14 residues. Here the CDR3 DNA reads TGCGCCAGCAAGCGGGAGGACAGCCCCTACGAGCAGTACTTC. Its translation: CASKREDSPYEQYF.

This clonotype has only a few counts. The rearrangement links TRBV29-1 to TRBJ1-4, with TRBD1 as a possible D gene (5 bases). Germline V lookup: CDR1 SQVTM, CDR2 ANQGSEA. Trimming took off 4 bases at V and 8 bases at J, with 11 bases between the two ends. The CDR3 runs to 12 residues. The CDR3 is CSVGVGEEKLFF. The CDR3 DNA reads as TGCAGCGTTGGAGTAGGGGAGGAAAAACTGTTTTTT.

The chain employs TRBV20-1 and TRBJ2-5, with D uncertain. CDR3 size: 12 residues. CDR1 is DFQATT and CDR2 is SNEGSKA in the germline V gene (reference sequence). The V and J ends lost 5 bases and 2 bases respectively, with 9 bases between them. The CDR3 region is CSAFDLQETQYF. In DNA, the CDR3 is TGCAGTGCTTTCGATTTACAAGAGACCCAGTACTTC.

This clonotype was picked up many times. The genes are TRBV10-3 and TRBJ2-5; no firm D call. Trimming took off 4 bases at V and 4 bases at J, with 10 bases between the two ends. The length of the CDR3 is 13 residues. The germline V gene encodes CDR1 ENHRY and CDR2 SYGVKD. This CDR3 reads CAISGRVSETQYF. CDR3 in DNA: TGTGCCATCAGTGGAAGGGTTTCAGAGACCCAGTACTTC.

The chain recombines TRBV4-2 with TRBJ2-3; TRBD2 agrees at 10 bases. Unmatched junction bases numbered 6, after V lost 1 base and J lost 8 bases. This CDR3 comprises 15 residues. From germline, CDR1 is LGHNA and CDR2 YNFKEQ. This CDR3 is CASSQVIAGGITQYF. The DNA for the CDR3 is TGTGCCAGCAGCCAAGTGATAGCGGGGGGTATTACGCAGTATTTT.

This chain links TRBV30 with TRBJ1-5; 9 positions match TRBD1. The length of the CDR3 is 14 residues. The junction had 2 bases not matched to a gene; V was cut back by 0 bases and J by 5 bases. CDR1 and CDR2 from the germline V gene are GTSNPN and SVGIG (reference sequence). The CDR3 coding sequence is TGTGCCTGGAGTGTACGACAGGGGGATCAGCCCCAGCATTTT. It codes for CAWSVRQGDQPQHF.

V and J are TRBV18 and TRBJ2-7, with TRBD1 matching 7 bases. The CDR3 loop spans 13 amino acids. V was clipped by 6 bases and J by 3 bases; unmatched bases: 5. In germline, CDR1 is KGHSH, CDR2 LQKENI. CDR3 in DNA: TGTGCCAGCTCCGTGGGGACAGTCTACGAGCAGTACTTC. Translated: CASSVGTVYEQYF.

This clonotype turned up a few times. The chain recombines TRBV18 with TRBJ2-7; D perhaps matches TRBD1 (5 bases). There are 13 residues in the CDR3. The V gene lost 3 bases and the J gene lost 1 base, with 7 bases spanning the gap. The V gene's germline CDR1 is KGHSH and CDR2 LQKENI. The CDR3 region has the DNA TGTGCCAGCTCACCTAGGGGATCCTACGAGCAGTACTTC. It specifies CASSPRGSYEQYF. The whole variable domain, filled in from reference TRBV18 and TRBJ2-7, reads NAGVMQNPRHLVRRRGQEARLRCSPMKGHSHVYWYRQLPEEGLKFMVYLQKENIIDESGMPKERFSAEFPKEGPSILRIQQVVRGDSAAYFCASSPRGSYEQYFGPGTRLTVT.

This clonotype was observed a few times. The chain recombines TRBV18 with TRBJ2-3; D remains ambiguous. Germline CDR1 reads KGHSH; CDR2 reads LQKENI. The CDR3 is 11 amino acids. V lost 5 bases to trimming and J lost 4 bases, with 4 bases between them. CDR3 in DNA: TGTGCCAGCTCAGACGCAGATACGCAGTATTTT. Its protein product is CASSDADTQYF.